This T cell receptor beta chain appears in the sequencing data of a study of graft-versus-host responses after intestinal transplantation. About the research overall: Transplant types were multivisceral, liver-intestinal, or isolated intestinal. Following induction with anti-thymocyte globulin, all recipients were given tacrolimus and steroids for approximately three years. Study-wide points: Graft-donor T cell macrochimerism in patients accompanied high graft-versus-host to host-versus-graft clonal ratios in allografts.

Some clones are missing from TCRdb's copy, which holds only in-frame ones; the method was immunoSEQ multiplex PCR. This table has thousands of clones, 80% to 90% appearing once. Processing of graft tissue released intraepithelial and lamina propria lymphocytes. The CDR3 is 16 residues long. The ends were cut back, 6 bases at V and 3 bases at J, with 21 bases in the middle. From germline, CDR1 is LGHNT and CDR2 FRNRAP. This clone showed up just once. Antigen: not known. Sample: ileum tissue, taken roughly 300 days after intestinal transplant. The sequence was obtained from a human patient who received an intestinal transplant, so some T cells may come from the graft donor. This chain links TRBV12-5 with TRBJ2-7, with D tentatively TRBD1 or TRBD2 (5 bases each). CDR3 residues: CASGKYPGRIIYEQYF. In nucleotides, the CDR3 is TGTGCTAGTGGCAAATATCCGGGACGGATAATCTACGAGCAGTACTTC.